This T cell receptor (beta chain) was captured by sequencing in a study of blood T cell repertoires in COVID-19. Overall study context: The United States, Italy and Spain provided the acute and convalescent COVID-19 samples. From T cells, B-cell-depleted T cells, or PBMCs came the material, which was cDNA or gDNA.

Original handling: Amplification of reference gene primers was used by the study to estimate nucleated cell counts. The method was immunoSEQ multiplex PCR; TCRdb's version includes in-frame clones alone and lacks a portion of them. From that table come the V and J calls and clone size; the DNA was used to work out D and trimming. The sample shows 95,000 to 100,000 clones, roughly nine tenths of them seen only once. After removal of 6 bases from V and 3 bases from J, the junction contained 8 bases not matched to a gene. The CDR3 totals 16 residues. Germline CDR1 and CDR2: LNHDA and SQIVND (reference sequence).

Input material: peripheral blood. This rearrangement joins TRBV19 to TRBJ1-5; 10 bases match TRBD1. This clonotype originated in a man aged 45-65 years with acute or convalescent COVID-19. In DNA form, the CDR3 reads TGTGCCAGTAGAAAGGGACAGGGGAGACTCAATCAGCCCCAGCATTTT. It translates to CASRKGQGRLNQPQHF.